This T cell receptor (beta chain) was documented in a study of human T cells and chemical hapten exposure. Study in general: Throughout a study of approximately 5 months, patients underwent weekly scalp administration of diphenylcyclopropenone doses.

Sample time point: patch test 1, 2 weeks after DPC sensitization. Treatment indicated: therapeutic diphenylcyclopropenone sensitization with weekly scalp DPC. Individual cDNA molecules (in the library) carried attached unique molecular identifiers. As handled by the study authors: Ranging from roughly 23,224 to 690,600, TCR counts per sample had a median value of roughly 96,000. TCRdb reprocessed the RACE reads via MiXCR and lists one record per CDR3 protein. TCRdb, not the authors, supplied the V and J calls. Here the sample spans fewer than 150,000 distinct CDR3 sequences, roughly an eighth being singletons. The V end was cut by 1 base, the J end by 0 bases, with 10 bases between. The CDR3 totals 16 residues. In germline, CDR1 is SGHVS, CDR2 FQNEAQ.

This material consisted of whole blood, taken in connection with sensitization to the hapten diphenylcyclopropenone (DPC). This sequence originates from a man aged 18 to 29 with alopecia areata. Some clones in this sample may be carry-over from other donors' samples. The chain carries TRBV7-8 and TRBJ1-3, with unresolved D. The CDR3 DNA follows: TGTGCCAGCAGCTTAGTCGCGAAATACTCTGGAAACACCATATATTTT. Translating gives CASSLVAKYSGNTIYF.